The T cell receptor beta chain under discussion was sequenced for a study of Ad26.COV2.S vaccination and SARS-CoV-2 variants. This sample's treatment: about 20 received Ad26.COV2.S at low or high dose, single or two shots; about five received placebo; per-sample allocation not given. Sampling took place 63 days after the first vaccine or placebo injection. Trimming cost V 8 bases and J 10 bases, with 20 bases left between them. CDR1 is MNHEY, CDR2 SVGAGI, per germline. CDR3 size: 13 residues. Assay used: immunoSEQ multiplex PCR; TCRdb lists only in-frame clones, some missing. The data show fewer than 800,000 clones, about 89% seen once.

The starting material was peripheral blood, obtained in a trial of Ad26.COV2.S vaccine versus placebo. This sequence joins TRBV6-5 and TRBJ1-2, with a tentative D call TRBD1 (6 bases). The clonotype originates from a person aged 18-60 years who received the Ad26.COV2.S COVID-19 vaccine or a placebo. The CDR3 here is CASWGRAGEDYTF. In DNA form, the CDR3 reads TGTGCCAGCTGGGGCAGGGCAGGGGAGGACTACACCTTC.